These 14 T cell receptor beta chains share one sample of origin, sequenced in a study of response to subunit inactivated influenza vaccine. One entry per CDR3 protein, called by TCRdb with MiXCR from the RT-PCR reads. This table holds almost 250,000 distinct CDR3 sequences, 12% found once. The sequenced sample was non-naive T cells sorted from PBMCs, obtained approximately 15 days before vaccination. These receptors all stem from a man aged 50-60 years who received an inactivated influenza vaccine.

A few counts support this clonotype. V is TRBV4-3 and J is TRBJ2-7, with D possibly matching TRBD2 (6 bases). The V and J ends lost 1 base and 3 bases respectively, with 16 bases between them. CDR3 size: 16 residues. Germline CDR1 and CDR2: LGHNA and YSLEER. The CDR3 reads CASSQGWGVGDYEQYF. CDR3 nucleotides: TGCGCCAGCAGCCAAGGTTGGGGGGTGGGTGACTACGAGCAGTACTTC.

This clonotype was detected a few times. This chain links TRBV20-1 with TRBJ2-7; TRBD2 agrees at 12 bases. Trimming cost V 6 bases and J 0 bases; bases outside gene matches: 18. This CDR3 spans 19 amino acids. Germline CDR1 is DFQATT and CDR2 is SNEGSKA (reference sequence). CDR3 bases: TGCAGTGCCCCTAGCAGGGGAGGACTAGCGGGGACGCTCTCCTACGAGCAGTACTTC. This translates into CSAPSRGGLAGTLSYEQYF.

Concerning this clonotype itself: A much larger clone lies one base from this, so it may be a read error. This chain connects TRBV5-6 to TRBJ2-7; weak D call: TRBD2 (5 bases). Germline V gene lookup returns CDR1 SGHDT and CDR2 YYEEEE. The CDR3 consists of 13 residues. The CDR3: CASSPGLAYEQDF. For the CDR3, the DNA is TGTGCCAGCAGCCCCGGGCTAGCCTACGAGCAGGACTTC.

J is TRBJ2-3 and V is TRBV18; D ambiguous. Trimming removed 1 base at V and 2 bases at J, with 7 bases between. Germline V gene lookup returns CDR1 KGHSH and CDR2 LQKENI. The CDR3 length is 14 residues. CDR3 bases: TGTGCCAGCTCACCACGACGCACCACAGATACGCAGTATTTT. Encoded protein: CASSPRRTTDTQYF.

This clonotype was counted a few times. The V call is TRBV7-9, the J call TRBJ2-3, with 10 nucleotides matching TRBD2. The CDR3 totals 16 residues. V trimming: 5 bases; J trimming: 2 bases; junction bases outside the gene matches: 7. CDR1 SEHNR and CDR2 FQNEAQ come from the germline V gene (reference sequence). CDR3 nucleotides: TGTGCCAGCAGCCTAATCAGCGGGGGGGACACAGATACGCAGTATTTT. Its translation is CASSLISGGDTDTQYF. The entire variable domain, with the rest obtained from reference TRBV7-9 and TRBJ2-3, is as follows: DTGVSQNPRHKITKRGQNVTFRCDPISEHNRLYWYRQTLGQGPEFLTYFQNEAQLEKSRLLSDRFSAERPKGSFSTLEIQRTEQGDSAMYLCASSLISGGDTDTQYFGPGTRLTVL.

This clonotype came up a few times. This sequence joins TRBV11-3 and TRBJ2-4, with 12 bases identical to TRBD2. Looked up from germline, CDR1 is SGHNT and CDR2 is YENEEA. V shed 5 bases and J 0 bases; nucleotides not matched to a gene: 17. The CDR3 runs to 21 residues. The DNA of the CDR3 is TGTGCCAGCAGCCAATGGAATAGGGTTTCTAGCGGGGGGGTAGCCAAAAACATTCAGTACTTC. Its protein is CASSQWNRVSSGGVAKNIQYF.

The chain links TRBV14 to TRBJ1-1; no firm D call. From germline, CDR1 is SGHDN and CDR2 FVKESK. This CDR3 contains 14 residues. V was clipped by 3 bases and J by 2 bases, with 10 bases between them. The CDR3 sequence is CASSQHRSNTEAFF. The CDR3 bases are TGTGCCAGCAGCCAGCACAGATCTAACACTGAAGCTTTCTTT.

This clonotype turned up a few times. This chain links TRBV6-5 with TRBJ2-3; D not resolved. Germline lookup yields CDR1 MNHEY and CDR2 SVGAGI. The CDR3 runs 17 residues. Between the trimmed V and J ends, which lost 4 bases and 0 bases, there was a span of 17 bases. The CDR3 DNA sequence: TGTGCCAGCAGTTCCTGGCCCCCCACAGCTAGCACAGATACGCAGTATTTT. Amino acids: CASSSWPPTASTDTQYF.

The J gene is TRBJ2-3, the V gene TRBV18; D might be TRBD1 (7 bases). The V end lost 3 bases, the J end lost 7 bases, and 11 bases lay between the germline ends. The CDR3 is 13 amino acids. Germline V gene lookup returns CDR1 KGHSH and CDR2 LQKENI. In nucleotides, the CDR3 is TGTGCCAGCTCACCGGCAGGGGGGAATACGCAGTATTTT. It yields the protein CASSPAGGNTQYF.

The chain joins TRBV6-1 to TRBJ1-2; D call uncertain. This CDR3 spans 15 amino acids. Germline V gene sequence: CDR1 MNHNS, CDR2 SASEGT. Trimming cost V 2 bases and J 4 bases, with 14 bases left between them. The CDR3 DNA reads TGTGCCAGCAGTGAATTCATCCGGCCCGGCTATGGCTACACCTTC. This translates into CASSEFIRPGYGYTF.

The chain links TRBV27 to TRBJ2-2; D possibly corresponds to TRBD2 (6 bases). The CDR3 has 15 amino acids. V gave up 7 bases and J gave up 5 bases, with 17 bases separating them. Germline V gene sequence: CDR1 MNHEY, CDR2 SMNVEV (reference sequence). Here the CDR3 reads CASTPRGASTGELFF. The DNA of the CDR3 is TGTGCCAGCACGCCCCGCGGGGCTTCAACCGGGGAGCTGTTTTTT.

This clonotype was observed a few times. This rearrangement joins TRBV9 to TRBJ2-6, with 8 positions matching TRBD2. Germline loops: CDR1 SGDLS, CDR2 YYNGEE. The V segment lost 4 bases and the J segment 4 bases; nucleotides outside the gene matches: 7. This CDR3 contains 16 residues. This CDR3 reads CASSRPGGAGANVLTF. In nucleotides, the CDR3 is TGTGCCAGCAGCCGACCCGGGGGGGCAGGGGCCAACGTCCTGACTTTC.

J is TRBJ1-5 and V is TRBV6-2 or TRBV6-3; 10 positions match TRBD1. V dropped 10 bases and J dropped 2; count of bases not matched to a gene: 8. The CDR3 loop spans 15 amino acids. Germline V gene lookup returns CDR1 MNHEY and CDR2 SVGEGT. CDR3: CATKPGTGGNQPQHF. The CDR3 DNA reads TGTGCCACCAAGCCCGGGACAGGGGGCAATCAGCCCCAGCATTTT.

In regard to this clonotype: The junction shows a germline mismatch at one end, possibly a read error. V gene TRBV7-7 combines with J gene TRBJ2-7; 9 positions match TRBD1. The CDR3 loop spans 15 amino acids. CDR1 and CDR2 from the germline V gene are SSHAT and FNYEAQ (reference sequence). Written as DNA, the CDR3 is TGTGCTAGCAGCTTAGGACCGGGACAGGGTGAAGAGCAGTACTTC. It encodes CASSLGPGQGEEQYF.